This entry lists 31 T cell receptor beta chains sequenced from one sample in a study of cytomegalovirus exposure and HLA in healthy donors. Both 60 Vbeta primers and 13 Jbeta primers went into the PCR. The data were produced by immunoSEQ multiplex PCR, yet TCRdb's version contains in-frame clones alone and is incomplete. This sample carries under 80,000 clones, about 79% of them seen once, and the ten largest clones take 7% to 7.5%. Sequences were obtained from PBMCs. The receptors stem from a woman between 40 and 50 years old in good health and CMV-seronegative.

V is TRBV28 and J is TRBJ2-1, with D possibly matching TRBD2 (5 bases). Deletions cut 7 bases from V and 0 bases from J, with 19 bases between. The CDR3 is 17 residues long. Germline V gives CDR1 MDHEN, CDR2 SYDVKM. The CDR3 sequence: CASTSSGESSSYNEQFF. In DNA form, the CDR3 reads TGTGCCAGCACCTCGTCCGGGGAGTCCTCCTCCTACAATGAGCAGTTCTTC.

There are a few counts of this clone. The chain is built from TRBV18 and TRBJ2-1; D not resolved. Trimming removed 0 bases at V and 7 bases at J, with 7 bases between. Germline lookup yields CDR1 KGHSH and CDR2 LQKENI. CDR3 size: 13 residues. CDR3 protein: CASSPPMENEQFF. CDR3 sequence (DNA): TGTGCCAGCTCACCACCGATGGAGAATGAGCAGTTCTTC.

The chain carries TRBV11-2 and TRBJ2-1; 12 positions match TRBD2. The CDR3 extends over 17 amino acids. Germline CDR1 reads SGHAT; CDR2 reads FQNNGV. V shed 5 bases and J 8 bases; nucleotides not matched to a gene: 13. The CDR3 here is CASSLAYLAGGLDEQFF. Written as DNA, the CDR3 is TGTGCCAGCAGCCTCGCTTACCTAGCGGGAGGGTTGGATGAGCAGTTCTTC. Full variable domain (rest looked up from reference TRBV11-2 and TRBJ2-1): EAGVAQSPRYKIIEKRQSVAFWCNPISGHATLYWYQQILGQGPKLLIQFQNNGVVDDSQLPKDRFSAERLKGVDSTLKIQPAKLEDSAVYLCASSLAYLAGGLDEQFFGPGTRLTVL.

The chain has TRBV7-2 and TRBJ1-5; D is unresolved. CDR1 is SGHTA and CDR2 is FQGNSA in the germline V gene. Trimming left V 5 bases short and J 2 bases short, with 13 bases between. This CDR3 is 15 amino acids long. CDR3 DNA sequence: TGTGCCAGCAGCCCCTACTCCGGGGGCAATCAGCCCCAGCATTTT. Residues: CASSPYSGGNQPQHF.

The CDR3 DNA reads TGTGCCAGCAGCCAATCGGGGACTAGCGGGAGATCTGATACGCAGTATTTT. Residues: CASSQSGTSGRSDTQYF. The chain couples TRBV16 to TRBJ2-3; TRBD2 agrees at 14 bases. Germline values: CDR1 KGHSY, CDR2 FQNENV. The trim removed 0 bases at V and 6 bases at J, leaving 5 bases unmatched. There are 17 residues in the CDR3.

The gene calls are TRBV27 and TRBJ2-5; 11 bases fit TRBD1. Losses at the gene ends were 4 bases for V and 7 bases for J; bases not matched to a gene: 8. Germline values: CDR1 MNHEY, CDR2 SMNVEV (reference sequence). The CDR3 runs to 15 residues. The CDR3 DNA sequence: TGTGCCAGCAGTTCCGGGACAGGGGGTTCCGGGACCCAGTACTTC. Its translation: CASSSGTGGSGTQYF.

This sequence joins TRBV10-2 and TRBJ1-4, with 7 bases aligning to TRBD1. Germline CDR1 is WSHSY and CDR2 is SAAADI. The CDR3 is 14 amino acids. J lost 4 bases, V lost 6 bases, and 5 bases had no gene match. The CDR3 loop reads CASSPGQNNEKLFF. CDR3 sequence (DNA): TGCGCCAGCAGCCCGGGACAGAATAATGAAAAACTGTTTTTT.

This clone showed up just once. J is TRBJ2-5 and V is TRBV7-2; D may be TRBD2 (6 bases). CDR3 length equals 15 residues. Trimming stripped 5 bases from V and 2 bases from J, with 15 bases between. In germline, CDR1 is SGHTA, CDR2 FQGNSA. In DNA, the CDR3 is TGTGCCAGCAGCACCCGGGACGGACTACAAGAGACCCAGTACTTC. Amino acids: CASSTRDGLQETQYF.

The V and J genes are TRBV30 and TRBJ1-3, with D unresolved. The CDR3 length is 15 residues. Germline V gene lookup returns CDR1 GTSNPN and CDR2 SVGIG (reference sequence). V was cut by 0 bases and J by 1 base, with 10 bases left in between. CDR3 sequence: CAWSVPGGSGNTIYF. CDR3 nucleotides: TGTGCCTGGAGTGTACCGGGTGGGTCTGGAAACACCATATATTTT.

J is TRBJ2-5 and V is TRBV15; D gene unclear. V was trimmed by 0 bases and J by 4 bases, leaving 3 bases between them. The CDR3 is 12 residues long. Germline lookup yields CDR1 LNHNV and CDR2 YYDKDF (reference sequence). In nucleotides, the CDR3 is TGTGCCACCAGCAGAGATAGAGAGACCCAGTACTTC. This gives the protein CATSRDRETQYF.

Comment on this clone: In the same sample, other DNA sequences code for this CDR3. The chain combines TRBV5-8 with TRBJ2-7, with TRBD2 matching over 13 bases. The germline gives CDR1 SGHTS, CDR2 YDEGEE. V lost 4 bases, J lost 4 bases, and 8 bases stayed unmatched. The CDR3 contains 16 residues. CDR3 nucleotide sequence: TGTGCCAGCAGCCCTATATGGACTAGCGGGAGTTACGAGCAGTACTTC. Translated: CASSPIWTSGSYEQYF.

This chain joins TRBV18 and TRBJ2-3, with D tentatively TRBD1 (6 bases). V was trimmed by 3 bases and J by 6 bases, leaving 19 bases between them. The CDR3 extends over 16 amino acids. In germline, CDR1 is KGHSH, CDR2 LQKENI. CDR3 protein: CASSPRLTGGRDTQYF. The CDR3 DNA follows: TGTGCCAGCTCACCCCGACTAACTGGGGGCCGGGATACGCAGTATTTT.

This clone was observed a few times. The rearrangement uses TRBV5-1 and TRBJ2-1; 15 bases are a match to TRBD2. The trim removed 0 bases at V and 5 bases at J, leaving 9 bases unmatched. The CDR3 covers 19 residues. Germline-derived CDR1 and CDR2 are SGHRS and YFSETQ. The CDR3 DNA is TGCGCCAGCAGCTTGGGGACTAGCGGGAGGGTTCTGAGTAACAATGAGCAGTTCTTC. Protein: CASSLGTSGRVLSNNEQFF.

V and J are TRBV5-1 and TRBJ1-1; D remains unclear. Germline V gene lookup returns CDR1 SGHRS and CDR2 YFSETQ. Trimming pared 2 bases from V and 0 bases from J, leaving 5 bases between. CDR3 length: 13 amino acids. The CDR3 sequence is CASSFIMNTEAFF. CDR3 DNA sequence: TGCGCCAGCAGCTTCATCATGAACACTGAAGCTTTCTTT.

V is TRBV5-4 and J is TRBJ2-7, with D unclear. This CDR3 is built from 13 residues. Trimming removed 4 bases from V and 5 bases from J, with 13 bases in between. CDR1 is SGHNT and CDR2 is YYREEE in the germline V gene (reference sequence). The CDR3 DNA follows: TGTGCCAGCAGCCCGGGTGGTGTCGACGAGCAGTACTTC. Protein: CASSPGGVDEQYF.

This chain connects TRBV29-1 to TRBJ2-5, with 7 bases aligning to TRBD1. The J call could be wrong; TRBJ2-7 is a better fit for the DNA end. The CDR3 sequence is 12 residues long. CDR1 and CDR2 (germline): SQVTM, ANQGSEA. The CDR3 is CSASGQSNEQYF. As DNA, the CDR3 is TGCAGCGCCTCGGGACAGTCCAACGAGCAGTACTTC.

The chain carries TRBV19 and TRBJ2-1; D perhaps matches TRBD2 (5 bases). V dropped 6 bases and J dropped 0 bases, with 18 bases sitting between them. CDR3 length: 17 residues. Germline CDR1 is LNHDA and CDR2 is SQIVND (reference sequence). The DNA of the CDR3 is TGTGCCAGTAGCCCGCGTCCCGGGATTTTCTCCTACAATGAGCAGTTCTTC. Amino acids: CASSPRPGIFSYNEQFF.

As concerns this clone: An end of the junction does not agree with germline; a read error may underlie this. Different DNA sequences within this sample yield the same CDR3. This rearrangement joins TRBV12-5 to TRBJ2-1, with 9 nucleotides matching TRBD2. The CDR3 is made up of 17 amino acids. Germline CDR1 is LGHNT and CDR2 is FRNRAP. The CDR3 loop reads CASGLGLAGSSYNEQFF. CDR3 coding DNA: TGTGCTAGTGGTTTGGGTCTAGCGGGGAGCTCCTACAACGAGCAGTTCTTC. The full variable domain, in which reference TRBV12-5 and TRBJ2-1 provide the parts outside the CDR3, is DARVTQTPRHKVTEMGQEVTMRCQPILGHNTVFWYRQTMMQGLELLAYFRNRAPLDDSGMPKDRFSAEMPDATLATLKIQPSEPRDSAVYFCASGLGLAGSSYNEQFFGPGTRLTVL.

CDR3 in DNA: TGTGCCAGCTCACCCGCGGGGGGCTCCTACGAGCAGTACTTC. It translates to CASSPAGGSYEQYF. The V gene is TRBV18, the J gene TRBJ2-7; TRBD2 matches 8 bases. The V gene end was trimmed by 3 bases and the J gene end by 0 bases; junction bases not matched to a gene: 1. Germline V gene sequence: CDR1 KGHSH, CDR2 LQKENI. This CDR3 has 14 residues.

This chain links TRBV5-6 with TRBJ2-5; D unresolved. The V end lost 2 bases, the J end lost 4 bases, and 15 bases lay between the germline ends. This CDR3 comprises 15 residues. The germline CDR1 and CDR2 sequences are SGHDT and YYEEEE. Written as DNA, the CDR3 is TGTGCCAGCAGCTTCGGCCAGCTGAGGCGAGAGACCCAGTACTTC. It yields the protein CASSFGQLRRETQYF. Full variable domain (rest looked up from reference TRBV5-6 and TRBJ2-5): DAGVTQSPTHLIKTRGQQVTLRCSPKSGHDTVSWYQQALGQGPQFIFQYYEEEERQRGNFPDRFSGHQFPNYSSELNVNALLLGDSALYLCASSFGQLRRETQYFGPGTRLLVL.

The chain carries TRBV18 and TRBJ1-1, with D possibly being TRBD1 (6 bases). Germline V lookup: CDR1 KGHSH, CDR2 LQKENI. This CDR3 is 15 amino acids long. V dropped 3 bases and J dropped 6 bases, with 17 bases sitting between them. Written as DNA, the CDR3 is TGTGCCAGCTCACCCATCACAGGGCTGGCGGCTGAAGCTTTCTTT. This codes for CASSPITGLAAEAFF.

This chain uses TRBV2 with TRBJ1-2; 8 nucleotides align to TRBD1. The trim removed 5 bases at V and 4 bases at J, leaving 3 bases unmatched. This CDR3 contains 13 residues. Germline V gene lookup returns CDR1 SNHLY and CDR2 FYNNEI. CDR3 in DNA: TGTGCCAGCAGTAGGACAGGGTCCTATGGCTACACCTTC. It encodes CASSRTGSYGYTF.

The CDR3 bases are TGTGCCATCAGTGGCGGGCAGGGGGGACCGAACACTGAAGCTTTCTTT. Protein sequence: CAISGGQGGPNTEAFF. This chain links TRBV10-3 with TRBJ1-1; TRBD1 matches at 7 bases. The CDR3 contains 16 residues. Per germline, CDR1 ENHRY and CDR2 SYGVKD. Trimming cost V 4 bases and J 1 base; bases outside gene matches: 9.

The sample holds a few counts of this clone. This sequence joins TRBV18 and TRBJ2-5; 10 bases line up with TRBD1. The last part of the DNA fits TRBJ2-7 better; the J call may be wrong. In germline, CDR1 is KGHSH, CDR2 LQKENI. There are 16 residues in the CDR3. Written as DNA, the CDR3 is TGTGCCAGCTCACCATCCCGGGACAGGGGTTCCTACGAGCAGTACTTC. It encodes CASSPSRDRGSYEQYF.

This clone showed up just once. This rearrangement joins TRBV7-9 to TRBJ2-3; the D gene is possibly TRBD2 (5 bases). Germline CDR1 and CDR2: SEHNR and FQNEAQ (reference sequence). The CDR3 loop spans 15 amino acids. With 5 bases removed from V and 4 bases from J, the gap between germline ends came to 16 bases. As DNA, the CDR3 is TGTGCCAGCAGCCCCGCGGGCATCAGGTCAGATACGCAGTATTTT. It codes for CASSPAGIRSDTQYF.

The chain employs TRBV6-5 and TRBJ2-5; a weak D match, TRBD1 (6 bases). V was clipped by 2 bases and J by 7 bases, with 11 bases between them. CDR1 and CDR2 from the germline V gene are MNHEY and SVGAGI. The CDR3 has 13 amino acids. The CDR3 loop is CASSYEQGLTQYF. For the CDR3, the DNA is TGTGCCAGCAGTTACGAACAGGGATTGACCCAGTACTTC.

This chain uses TRBV28 with TRBJ1-5; D unclear. Germline V gene sequence: CDR1 MDHEN, CDR2 SYDVKM. The V gene lost 6 bases and the J gene lost 11 bases, with 11 bases spanning the gap. The CDR3 runs to 11 residues. CDR3 in DNA: TGTGCCAGCAGCCTCCGGAGGGCCCAGCATTTT. Protein sequence: CASSLRRAQHF.

This chain's CDR3 is CASSIRRGGNQPQHF. CDR3 DNA: TGTGCCAGTAGTATTCGTAGGGGTGGCAATCAGCCCCAGCATTTT. The V call is TRBV19, the J call TRBJ1-5; weak D call: TRBD1 (5 bases). Trimming shortened V by 3 bases and J by 2 bases, and 11 bases separated the two germline ends. Germline-derived CDR1 and CDR2 are LNHDA and SQIVND (reference sequence). CDR3 size: 15 residues.

This chain connects TRBV7-9 to TRBJ2-5; TRBD1 matches at 7 bases. From germline, CDR1 is SEHNR and CDR2 FQNEAQ (reference sequence). The trim removed 6 bases at V and 0 bases at J, leaving 4 bases unmatched. The CDR3 has 14 residues. CDR3 sequence: CASSSQGYQETQYF. CDR3 bases: TGTGCCAGCAGTTCACAGGGGTACCAAGAGACCCAGTACTTC.

This clone was detected a few times. This chain joins TRBV10-3 and TRBJ1-5; 8 bases agree with TRBD1. Trimming at V came to 10 bases and at J to 1 base, leaving 9 bases not matched to a gene. This CDR3 is built from 15 residues. CDR1 is ENHRY and CDR2 is SYGVKD in the germline V gene. This CDR3 reads CATYPGGSSNQPQHF. The CDR3 DNA is TGTGCCACCTACCCAGGGGGCTCGAGCAATCAGCCCCAGCATTTT.

This clone has more than one count but fewer than ten. V and J are TRBV14 and TRBJ1-1, with D perhaps matching TRBD1 (5 bases). The CDR3 sequence is 13 residues long. CDR1 is SGHDN, CDR2 FVKESK, per germline. The V and J ends lost 3 bases and 4 bases respectively, with 9 bases between them. This CDR3 is CASSHSRATEAFF. The CDR3 DNA follows: TGTGCCAGCAGCCATAGCAGGGCCACTGAAGCTTTCTTT.